These 3 T cell receptor beta chains were sequenced from one sample in a study of cytomegalovirus exposure and HLA in healthy donors. 60 Vbeta and 13 Jbeta primers were used in PCR. Profiling relied on immunoSEQ multiplex PCR, and the TCRdb table lists in-frame clones only, not all of them. The sample lists roughly 300,000 clones, about nine tenths seen once, with around 4.2% in the top ten. Material for sequencing was PBMCs. The source of these receptors is a man aged 35-49 years in good health and CMV-seropositive.

The V gene is TRBV10-2, the J gene TRBJ2-1; 11 positions agree with TRBD2. Germline CDR1 reads WSHSY; CDR2 reads SAAADI. The CDR3 is made up of 15 amino acids. Trimming took 3 bases from V and 7 from J; bases not matched to a gene: 5. For the CDR3, the DNA is TGCGCCAGCAGTGAAGTAGCGGGAGGGTCTAATGAGCAGTTCTTC. Residues: CASSEVAGGSNEQFF.

This chain connects TRBV19 to TRBJ2-4; a weak D match, TRBD1 (6 bases). The CDR3 spans 14 residues. Germline CDR1 and CDR2: LNHDA and SQIVND (reference sequence). The V gene lost 5 bases and the J gene lost 7 bases, with 15 bases spanning the gap. CDR3 nucleotide sequence: TGTGCCAGTAGTCTACAGGGCGGAGAGAACATTCAGTACTTC. It yields the protein CASSLQGGENIQYF.

The V call is TRBV7-6, the J call TRBJ1-4; 11 nucleotides line up with TRBD1. The germline V gene has CDR1 SGHVS and CDR2 FNYEAQ. J gave up 7 bases and V 2 bases, and 6 bases lay outside the gene matches. CDR3 length: 16 residues. The CDR3 spells CASSLQTGTGGEKLFF. The CDR3 DNA reads TGTGCCAGCAGCTTACAAACCGGGACAGGGGGTGAAAAACTGTTTTTT. Full variable domain (remainder filled in from reference TRBV7-6 and TRBJ1-4): GAGVSQSPRYKVTKRGQDVALRCDPISGHVSLYWYRQALGQGPEFLTYFNYEAQQDKSGLPNDRFSAERPEGSISTLTIQRTEQRDSAMYRCASSLQTGTGGEKLFFGSGTQLSVL.